The sequence of this TCR beta chain was determined in a study of blood T cell repertoires in COVID-19. Study-level information: PBMCs, B-cell-depleted T cells, or T cells were the source of the cDNA or gDNA that made up the material.

The study assigned cohorts using participant-reported clinical history. CDR1 LNHDA and CDR2 SQIVND come from the germline V gene (reference sequence). This CDR3 contains 18 residues. Trimming took 6 bases from V and 1 from J; bases not matched to a gene: 12. This clone was seen a single time. Clones were sequenced by immunoSEQ multiplex PCR, and TCRdb holds only the in-frame ones, with some missing. Of fewer than 250,000 clones listed, roughly 86% are singletons. The source is a woman between 40 and 50 years old in a cohort exposed to, infected with or recovered from COVID-19 (not recorded which). Sequenced material: PBMCs or T cells enriched from blood (not recorded which). The gene calls are TRBV19 and TRBJ2-3; the match to TRBD2 covers 11 bases. The DNA of the CDR3 is TGTGCCAGTAGCGGCGGGCTAGCGGGAGGTTCACGCACAGATACGCAGTATTTT. It is translated as CASSGGLAGGSRTDTQYF. Drawing the rest from reference TRBV19 and TRBJ2-3, the complete variable domain is DGGITQSPKYLFRKEGQNVTLSCEQNLNHDAMYWYRQDPGQGLRLIYYSQIVNDFQKGDIAEGYSVSREKKESFPLTVTSAQKNPTAFYLCASSGGLAGGSRTDTQYFGPGTRLTVL.